This T cell receptor (beta chain) is drawn from a study of T cells in Graves' hyperthyroidism and ophthalmopathy. Turning to this clonotype: Its matching antigen is unknown.

Study-wide results and limits: Also found in blood were most expanded thyroid clonotypes above 0.001.

The CDR3 spans 16 residues. V lost 6 bases and J lost 1; bases outside the gene matches: 11. Clinical Activity Scores of at least 3, NOSPECS grades of at least 4 and durations under 3 months characterized ophthalmopathy patients. Uncontrolled infection, other autoimmune disease, pregnancy or lactation disqualified patients from enrolment. Clinical symptoms, serum thyroxine, TRAb, thyroid ultrasound and orbital computed tomography informed diagnoses. RNA transcripts served as the template for amplifying TCR beta CDR3 regions. With the HTBI primer set, the TCR CDR3 went through a first round of RT-PCR. TCRdb itself ran the multiplex PCR reads through MiXCR, one entry per CDR3 protein. Among almost 250,000 distinct CDR3 sequences, around 26% were seen once, and the ten largest hold 35%.

The TCR comes from a woman aged 35 to 49 with Graves' ophthalmopathy. Material: blood. The J gene is TRBJ2-7, the V gene TRBV12-3 or TRBV12-4; 8 bases align to TRBD1. CDR3: CASSPSWDRTSYEQYF. In nucleotides, the CDR3 is TGTGCCAGCAGCCCCTCGTGGGACAGGACATCCTACGAGCAGTACTTC.